This TCR beta chain was identified during a study of cytomegalovirus exposure and HLA in healthy donors. Study-level points and caveats: The study recorded 164 TCR beta chains that were cytomegalovirus-associated. The authors later found HLA-associated TCR beta chains more clonally expanded than equally common others.

With regard to this clone: What it recognizes is unknown.

It was with 60 Vbeta and 13 Jbeta primers that the PCR ran. Generated by immunoSEQ multiplex PCR, the TCRdb table keeps only in-frame clones and is missing some. The repertoire has under 150,000 clones, roughly 88% of them found once; the top ten carry 2% to 3%. The sample was PBMCs. The TCR was taken from a man aged 50 to 60 in good health and CMV-seronegative.

The CDR3 region is CASSAHSDRSWRGATDTQYF. The CDR3 bases are TGTGCCAGCAGCGCACACTCGGATCGTAGTTGGCGGGGGGCCACAGATACGCAGTATTTT. The rearrangement uses TRBV9 and TRBJ2-3; 8 bases line up with TRBD2. The CDR3 length is 20 residues. Per the germline V gene, CDR1 is SGDLS and CDR2 is YYNGEE. Unmatched junction bases numbered 20, after V lost 3 bases and J lost 2 bases.